A selection of T cell receptor beta chains follows, all from one sample in a study of beta chain features in type 1 diabetes. TCRdb's copy holds only in-frame clones and misses some; the assay was immunoSEQ multiplex PCR. The sample contains around 280,000 clones, 15% of which appear only once. The sample was naive CD4+ T cells from blood. These receptors all come from a man aged 18 to 29 with type 1 diabetes. CDR3s include the opening cysteine and the closing phenylalanine or tryptophan. The D gene is left open where the match is weak. A clone size is listed for some rows: how often the clone was seen (once, few, many), or a class if it is expanded.

J gene: TRBJ2-7
clone size: NA
V gene: TRBV28
D gene: NA
CDR3 protein: CASSPLGGYEQYF
CDR3 DNA: TGTGCCAGCAGTCCCCTTGGGGGCTACGAGCAGTACTTC

J gene: TRBJ2-3
clone size: NA
V gene: TRBV5-1
D gene: NA
CDR3 protein: CASSFPSRGTDTQYF
CDR3 DNA: TGCGCCAGCAGCTTTCCTAGCCGAGGTACAGATACGCAGTATTTT

J gene: TRBJ2-3
clone size: NA
V gene: TRBV5-4
D gene: TRBD1
CDR3 protein: CASSPQTGQGADTQYF
CDR3 DNA: TGTGCCAGCAGCCCTCAAACGGGACAGGGGGCCGATACGCAGTATTTT

J gene: TRBJ2-3
clone size: few
V gene: TRBV30
D gene: TRBD1
CDR3 protein: CAWQRQGTQYF
CDR3 DNA: TGTGCCTGGCAAAGACAGGGCACGCAGTATTTT

J gene: TRBJ2-4
clone size: few
V gene: TRBV7-9
D gene: TRBD1
CDR3 protein: CASSATANTGAAKNIQYF
CDR3 DNA: TGTGCCAGCAGCGCCACGGCCAATACAGGGGCAGCCAAAAACATTCAGTACTTC

J gene: TRBJ1-2
clone size: NA
V gene: TRBV5-1
D gene: NA
CDR3 protein: CASSSGRTTENYGYTF
CDR3 DNA: TGCGCCAGCAGCTCGGGGCGGACTACTGAAAACTATGGCTACACCTTC

J gene: TRBJ2-3
clone size: few
V gene: TRBV7-9
D gene: NA
CDR3 protein: CASFRERASTDTQYF
CDR3 DNA: TGTGCCAGCTTCCGTGAGCGGGCTAGCACAGATACGCAGTATTTT

J gene: TRBJ2-3
clone size: NA
V gene: TRBV5-1
D gene: TRBD1
CDR3 protein: CASSLDWTGSTDTQYF
CDR3 DNA: TGCGCCAGCAGCTTGGACTGGACAGGGAGCACAGATACGCAGTATTTT

J gene: TRBJ2-7
clone size: NA
V gene: TRBV14
D gene: NA
CDR3 protein: CASSRARAYEQYF
CDR3 DNA: TGTGCCAGCAGCCGGGCCAGGGCCTACGAGCAGTACTTC

J gene: TRBJ2-7
clone size: NA
V gene: TRBV18
D gene: NA
CDR3 protein: CASSPRTPGVEQYF
CDR3 DNA: TGTGCCAGCTCACCACGTACTCCCGGGGTCGAGCAGTACTTC